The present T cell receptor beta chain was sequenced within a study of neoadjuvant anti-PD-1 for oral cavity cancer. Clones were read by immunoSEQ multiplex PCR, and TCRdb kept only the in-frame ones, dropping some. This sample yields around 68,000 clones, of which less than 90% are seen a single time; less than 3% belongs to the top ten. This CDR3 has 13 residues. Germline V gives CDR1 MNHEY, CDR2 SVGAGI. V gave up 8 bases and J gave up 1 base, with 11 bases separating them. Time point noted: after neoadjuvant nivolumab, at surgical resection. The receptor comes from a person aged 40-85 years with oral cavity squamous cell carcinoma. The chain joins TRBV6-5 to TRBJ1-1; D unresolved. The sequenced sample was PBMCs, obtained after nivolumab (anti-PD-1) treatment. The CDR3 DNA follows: TGTGCCAGCCTAAGGACGGGGAACACTGAAGCTTTCTTT. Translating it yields CASLRTGNTEAFF.